This TCR beta chain stems from a study of blood T cell repertoires in COVID-19. The CDR3 totals 16 residues. Germline loops: CDR1 SGDLS, CDR2 YYNGEE. V was clipped by 4 bases and J by 3 bases; unmatched bases: 9. Produced via immunoSEQ multiplex PCR; TCRdb's table is partial and in-frame only. The table lists 25,000 to 30,000 clones, 70% to 90% of them singletons. The sequenced sample consisted of peripheral blood. The sequence was collected from a human donor in a cohort sampled during active COVID-19. This chain joins TRBV9 and TRBJ2-1; 8 bases align to TRBD2. CDR3 coding DNA: TGTGCCAGCAGCCCCGATTTGCGGGAGGTCTACAATGAGCAGTTCTTC. Protein: CASSPDLREVYNEQFF.